One and the same sample provided the 3 T cell receptor beta chains below, sequenced in a study of T cell changes during pregnancy in multiple sclerosis. Only in-frame clones appear in the TCRdb table, and some are missing; sequencing was by immunoSEQ multiplex PCR. The sample includes some 30,000 clones, about nine tenths of them seen just once. Source: CD8+ T cells from peripheral blood mononuclear cells, taken in the second trimester of pregnancy. Every receptor here comes from a female donor with multiple sclerosis, enrolled in a pregnancy study.

The chain employs TRBV29-1 and TRBJ1-1, with D perhaps TRBD1 (6 bases). The V end lost 6 bases, the J end lost 1 base, and 9 bases lay between the germline ends. CDR3 length: 12 residues. Germline values: CDR1 SQVTM, CDR2 ANQGSEA. The CDR3 DNA sequence: TGCAGCGTCCCACAGGGGAACACTGAAGCTTTCTTT. This translates into CSVPQGNTEAFF.

V usage is TRBV15 and J usage is TRBJ1-6, with D tentatively TRBD1 (5 bases). The CDR3 spans 14 residues. V gave up 5 bases and J gave up 5 bases, with 10 bases separating them. Germline lookup yields CDR1 LNHNV and CDR2 YYDKDF (reference sequence). As DNA, the CDR3 is TGTGCCACCAGCCGGGCGGGGGATAATTCACCCCTCCACTTT. Translating it yields CATSRAGDNSPLHF.

V gene TRBV30 combines with J gene TRBJ1-4, with 9 bases lining up with TRBD1. After removal of 8 bases from V and 10 bases from J, the junction contained 11 bases not matched to a gene. The CDR3 has 13 amino acids. Germline assignment: CDR1 GTSNPN and CDR2 SVGIG (reference sequence). CDR3 in amino acids: CAGQYRGQGKLFF. The CDR3 DNA is TGTGCCGGACAGTACAGGGGGCAAGGAAAACTGTTTTTT.